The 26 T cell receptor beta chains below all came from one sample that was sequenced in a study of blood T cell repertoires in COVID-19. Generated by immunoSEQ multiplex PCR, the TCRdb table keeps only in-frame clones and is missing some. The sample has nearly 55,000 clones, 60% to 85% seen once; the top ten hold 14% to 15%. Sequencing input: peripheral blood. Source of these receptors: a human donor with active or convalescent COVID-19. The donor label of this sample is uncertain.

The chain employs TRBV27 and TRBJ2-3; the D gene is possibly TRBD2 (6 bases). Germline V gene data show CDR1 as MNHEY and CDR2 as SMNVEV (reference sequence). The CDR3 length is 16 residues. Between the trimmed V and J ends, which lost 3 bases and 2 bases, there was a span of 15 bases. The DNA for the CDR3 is TGTGCCAGCAGTTTGGGAGAGGGAGGCATCACAGATACGCAGTATTTT. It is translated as CASSLGEGGITDTQYF.

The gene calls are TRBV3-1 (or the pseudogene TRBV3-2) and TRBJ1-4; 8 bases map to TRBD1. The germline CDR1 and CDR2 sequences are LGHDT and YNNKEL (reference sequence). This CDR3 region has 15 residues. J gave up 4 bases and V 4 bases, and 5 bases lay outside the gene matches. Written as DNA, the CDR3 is TGTGCCAGCAGCCGGAGGACAGGGAATAATGAAAAACTGTTTTTT. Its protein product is CASSRRTGNNEKLFF.

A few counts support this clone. The CDR3 nucleotides read TGTGCCAGCAGCTTGGCCGGCGGCGGGAATCAGCCCCAGCATTTT. Residues: CASSLAGGGNQPQHF. The chain is built from TRBV5-6 and TRBJ1-5; D gene unclear. Germline V gene data show CDR1 as SGHDT and CDR2 as YYEEEE. The V gene lost 0 bases and the J gene lost 4 bases, with 11 bases spanning the gap. There are 15 residues in the CDR3.

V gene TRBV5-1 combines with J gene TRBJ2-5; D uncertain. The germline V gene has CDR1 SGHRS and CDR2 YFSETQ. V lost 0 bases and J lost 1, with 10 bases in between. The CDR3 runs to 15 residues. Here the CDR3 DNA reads TGCGCCAGCAGCTTGGCGGGTTACGGCCAAGAGACCCAGTACTTC. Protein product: CASSLAGYGQETQYF.

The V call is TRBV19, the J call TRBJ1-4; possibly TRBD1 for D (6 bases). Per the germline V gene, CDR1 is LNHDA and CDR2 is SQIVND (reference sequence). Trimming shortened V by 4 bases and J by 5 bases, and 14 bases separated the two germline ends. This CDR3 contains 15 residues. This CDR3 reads CASSTRGGRNEKLFF. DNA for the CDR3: TGTGCCAGTAGTACGAGGGGGGGACGAAATGAAAAACTGTTTTTT.

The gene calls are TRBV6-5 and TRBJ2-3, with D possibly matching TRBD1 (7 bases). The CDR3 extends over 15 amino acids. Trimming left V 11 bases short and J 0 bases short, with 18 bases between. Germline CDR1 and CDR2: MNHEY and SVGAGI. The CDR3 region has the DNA TGTGCCGAGGCAGGGGGGCCAGATAGCACAGATACGCAGTATTTT. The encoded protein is CAEAGGPDSTDTQYF.

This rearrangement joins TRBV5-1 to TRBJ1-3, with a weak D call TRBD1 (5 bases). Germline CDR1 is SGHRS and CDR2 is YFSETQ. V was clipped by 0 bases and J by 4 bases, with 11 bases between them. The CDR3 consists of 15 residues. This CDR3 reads CASSLARTWGNTIYF. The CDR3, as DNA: TGCGCCAGCAGCTTGGCCCGGACATGGGGAAACACCATATATTTT.

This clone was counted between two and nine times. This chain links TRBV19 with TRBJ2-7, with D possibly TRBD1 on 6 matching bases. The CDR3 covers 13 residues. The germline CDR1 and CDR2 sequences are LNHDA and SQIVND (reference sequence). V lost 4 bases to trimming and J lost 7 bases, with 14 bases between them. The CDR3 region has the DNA TGTGCCAGTAGTAACGCAGACAGGAGAGAGCAGTACTTC. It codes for CASSNADRREQYF.

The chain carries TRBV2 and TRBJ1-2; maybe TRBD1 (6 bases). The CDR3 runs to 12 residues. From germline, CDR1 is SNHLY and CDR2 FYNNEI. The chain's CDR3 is CAQQGSNYGYTF. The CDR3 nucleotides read TGTGCTCAACAGGGATCTAACTATGGCTACACCTTC.

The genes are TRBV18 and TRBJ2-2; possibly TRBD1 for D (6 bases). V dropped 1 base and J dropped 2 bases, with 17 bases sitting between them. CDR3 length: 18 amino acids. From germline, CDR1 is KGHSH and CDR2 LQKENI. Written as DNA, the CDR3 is TGTGCCAGCTCACCACTTAATCGACAGGAGTTAAACACCGGGGAGCTGTTTTTT. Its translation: CASSPLNRQELNTGELFF.

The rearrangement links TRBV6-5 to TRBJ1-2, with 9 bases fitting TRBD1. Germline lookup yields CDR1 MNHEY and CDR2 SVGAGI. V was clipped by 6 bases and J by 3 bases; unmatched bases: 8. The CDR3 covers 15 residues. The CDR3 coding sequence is TGTGCCAGCAGGAATACAGGGGGCGGTTACTATGGCTACACCTTC. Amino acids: CASRNTGGGYYGYTF.

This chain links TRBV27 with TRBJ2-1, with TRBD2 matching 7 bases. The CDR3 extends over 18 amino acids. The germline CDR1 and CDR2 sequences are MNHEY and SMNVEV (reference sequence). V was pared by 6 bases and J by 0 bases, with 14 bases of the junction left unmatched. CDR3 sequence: CASSPYSRGVSSYNEQFF. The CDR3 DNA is TGTGCCAGCAGCCCCTACAGCCGGGGGGTAAGCTCCTACAATGAGCAGTTCTTC.

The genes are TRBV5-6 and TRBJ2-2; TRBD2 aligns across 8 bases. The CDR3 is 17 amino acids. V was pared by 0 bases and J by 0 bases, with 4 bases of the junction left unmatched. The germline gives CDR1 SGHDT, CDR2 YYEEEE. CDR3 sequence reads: CASSLAAGVPNTGELFF. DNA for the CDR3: TGTGCCAGCAGCTTGGCAGCGGGAGTGCCGAACACCGGGGAGCTGTTTTTT.

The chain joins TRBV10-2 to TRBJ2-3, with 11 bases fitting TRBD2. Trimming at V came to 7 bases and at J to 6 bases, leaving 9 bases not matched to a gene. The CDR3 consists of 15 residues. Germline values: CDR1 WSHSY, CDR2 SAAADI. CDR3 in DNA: TGCGCCAGCACCGAGGCACTAGCGGGAGTTGATACGCAGTATTTT. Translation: CASTEALAGVDTQYF.

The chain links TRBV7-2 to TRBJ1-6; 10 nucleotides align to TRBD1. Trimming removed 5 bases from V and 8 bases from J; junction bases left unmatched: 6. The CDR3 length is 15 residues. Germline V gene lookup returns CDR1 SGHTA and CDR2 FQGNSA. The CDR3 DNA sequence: TGTGCCAGCAGCCCCTCCGGGACAGGGGATTCACCCCTCCACTTT. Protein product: CASSPSGTGDSPLHF.

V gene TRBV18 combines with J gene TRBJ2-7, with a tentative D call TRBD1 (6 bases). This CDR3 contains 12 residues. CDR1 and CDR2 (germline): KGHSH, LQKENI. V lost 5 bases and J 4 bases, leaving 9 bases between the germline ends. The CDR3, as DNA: TGTGCCAGCTCAGCTACAGGGTACGAGCAGTACTTC. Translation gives CASSATGYEQYF.

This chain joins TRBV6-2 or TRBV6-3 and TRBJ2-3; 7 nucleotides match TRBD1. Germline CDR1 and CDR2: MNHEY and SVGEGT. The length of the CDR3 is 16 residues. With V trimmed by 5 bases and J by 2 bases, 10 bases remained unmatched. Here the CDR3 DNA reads TGTGCCAGCAGTGCCGACAGGGCTCCCTTCACAGATACGCAGTATTTT. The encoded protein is CASSADRAPFTDTQYF.

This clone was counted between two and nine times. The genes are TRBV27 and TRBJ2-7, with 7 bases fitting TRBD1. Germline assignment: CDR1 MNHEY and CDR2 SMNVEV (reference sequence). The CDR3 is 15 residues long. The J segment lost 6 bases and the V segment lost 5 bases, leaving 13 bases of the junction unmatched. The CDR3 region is CASSLLWTGDGEQYF. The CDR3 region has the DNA TGTGCCAGCAGTCTCCTATGGACAGGTGATGGCGAGCAGTACTTC.

This CDR3 is CASSGQGRFGEKLFF. The CDR3 DNA sequence: TGTGCCAGCAGCGGACAGGGGAGGTTTGGTGAAAAACTGTTTTTT. This chain joins TRBV11-2 and TRBJ1-4; 9 bases align to TRBD1. The CDR3 extends over 15 amino acids. With V trimmed by 5 bases and J by 7 bases, 8 bases remained unmatched. The germline gives CDR1 SGHAT, CDR2 FQNNGV.

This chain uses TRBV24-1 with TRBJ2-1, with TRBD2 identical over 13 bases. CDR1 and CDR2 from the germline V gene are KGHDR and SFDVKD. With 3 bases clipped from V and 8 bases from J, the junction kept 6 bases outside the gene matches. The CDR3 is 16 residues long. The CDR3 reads CATSDSGTSGVYEQFF. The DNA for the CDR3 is TGTGCCACCAGTGATAGCGGGACTAGCGGGGTCTATGAGCAGTTCTTC.

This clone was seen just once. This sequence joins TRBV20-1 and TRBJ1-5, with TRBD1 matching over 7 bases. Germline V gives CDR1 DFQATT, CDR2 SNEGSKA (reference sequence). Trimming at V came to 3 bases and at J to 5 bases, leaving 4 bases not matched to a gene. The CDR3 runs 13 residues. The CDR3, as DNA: TGCAGTGCTAGTCAGGGGGTTGATCAGCCCCAGCATTTT. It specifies CSASQGVDQPQHF.

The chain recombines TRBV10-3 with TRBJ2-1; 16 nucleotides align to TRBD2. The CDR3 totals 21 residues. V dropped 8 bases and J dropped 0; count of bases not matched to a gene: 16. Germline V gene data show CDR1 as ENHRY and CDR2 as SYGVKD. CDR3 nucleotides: TGTGCCATCCTGTCGTCGGGGACTAGCGGGAGGGATTCTGACTCCTACAATGAGCAGTTCTTC. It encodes CAILSSGTSGRDSDSYNEQFF.

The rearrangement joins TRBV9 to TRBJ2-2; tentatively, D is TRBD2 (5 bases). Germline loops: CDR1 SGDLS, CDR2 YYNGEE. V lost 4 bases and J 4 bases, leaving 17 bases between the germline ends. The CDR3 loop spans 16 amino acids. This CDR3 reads CASSPLRTEITGELFF. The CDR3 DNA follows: TGTGCCAGCAGCCCTCTCAGGACTGAAATCACCGGGGAGCTGTTTTTT.

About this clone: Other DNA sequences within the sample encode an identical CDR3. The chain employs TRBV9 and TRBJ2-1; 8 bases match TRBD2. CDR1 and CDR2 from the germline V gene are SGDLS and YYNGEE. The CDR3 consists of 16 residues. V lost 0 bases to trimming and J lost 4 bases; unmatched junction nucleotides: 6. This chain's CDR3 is CASSVGGLAEYNEQFF. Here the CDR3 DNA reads TGTGCCAGCAGCGTAGGAGGACTAGCAGAATACAATGAGCAGTTCTTC.

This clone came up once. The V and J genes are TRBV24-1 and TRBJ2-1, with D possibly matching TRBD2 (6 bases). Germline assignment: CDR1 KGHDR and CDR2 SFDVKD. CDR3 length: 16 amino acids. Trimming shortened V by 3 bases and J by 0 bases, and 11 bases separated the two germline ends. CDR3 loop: CATSDAGPTSYNEQFF. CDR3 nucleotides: TGTGCCACCAGTGATGCGGGGCCTACCTCCTACAATGAGCAGTTCTTC.

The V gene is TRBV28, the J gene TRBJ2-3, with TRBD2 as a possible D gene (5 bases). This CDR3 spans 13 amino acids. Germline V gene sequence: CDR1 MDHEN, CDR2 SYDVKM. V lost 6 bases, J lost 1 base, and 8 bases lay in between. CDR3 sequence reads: CASRRAGTDTQYF. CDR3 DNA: TGTGCCAGCAGGCGGGCCGGCACAGATACGCAGTATTTT.